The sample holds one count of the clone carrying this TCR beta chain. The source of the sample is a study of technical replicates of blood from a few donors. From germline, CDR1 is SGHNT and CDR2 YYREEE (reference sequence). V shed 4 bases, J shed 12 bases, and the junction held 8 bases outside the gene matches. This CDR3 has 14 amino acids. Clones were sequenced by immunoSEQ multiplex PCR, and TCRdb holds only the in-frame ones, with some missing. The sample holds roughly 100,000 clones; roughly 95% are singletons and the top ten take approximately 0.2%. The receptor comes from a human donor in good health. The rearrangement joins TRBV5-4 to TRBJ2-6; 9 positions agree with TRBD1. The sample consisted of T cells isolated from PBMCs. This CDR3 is CASSASTGGSVLTF. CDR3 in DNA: TGTGCCAGCAGCGCTTCGACAGGGGGAAGCGTCCTGACTTTC. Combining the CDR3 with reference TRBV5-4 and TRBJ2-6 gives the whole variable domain ETGVTQSPTHLIKTRGQQVTLRCSSQSGHNTVSWYQQALGQGPQFIFQYYREEENGRGNFPPRFSGLQFPNYSSELNVNALELDDSALYLCASSASTGGSVLTFGAGSRLTVL.